This TCR beta chain comes out of a study of shared clonotypes between healthy human individuals. At the level of the study: Donors had three CD4 naive, three CD4 memory, two CD8 naive and one CD8 memory plate apiece.

With respect to this clone: Its matching antigen is unknown.

The CDR3 length is 14 residues. Sequencing used immunoSEQ multiplex PCR; TCRdb keeps in-frame clones, though not all of them. This sample has around 1.9 million clones, with just over 90% found just once. The naive CD8 subset, CD45RO-negative cells positively selected for CCR7, excluded terminally differentiated effector memory CD45RA+ cells. Whole-study results and caveats: Among the subsets, naive ones generally showed larger estimated richness than memory ones.

The V and J genes are TRBV21-1 and TRBJ1-1. TRBV21-1 is labeled a pseudogene. This TCR was recovered from a man aged 18 to 35 in good health. Some clones in this sample may be carry-over from other donors' samples. The sequenced material came from naive CD8+ T cells from PBMCs. The CDR3 DNA reads TGTACACCTCAGGTGTTTTTCTCGGAGGCTGAAGCTTTCTTT. It encodes CTPQVFFSEAEAFF.